The source of this TCR beta chain is a study of blood T cell repertoires in COVID-19. Whole-study context: Sites across the United States, Italy and Spain contributed samples from acute and convalescent COVID-19. Sources were T cells, B-cell-depleted T cells, or PBMCs; the material itself was cDNA or gDNA.

In Seattle, patients joined the study during active infection and were tracked longitudinally. Per the original data handling: Amplified reference gene primers provided the basis for estimating nucleated cell counts. Data came from immunoSEQ multiplex PCR; TCRdb stores just in-frame clones and leaves some out. From that table come the V and J calls and clone size; the DNA was used to work out D and trimming. Altogether more than 300,000 clones are present, about 90% being singletons, with the ten largest covering under 1.1%. V lost 3 bases, J lost 5 bases, and 3 bases stayed unmatched. CDR3 size: 14 residues. The V gene's germline CDR1 is KGHSH and CDR2 LQKENI.

The rearrangement uses TRBV18 and TRBJ2-3; 9 positions agree with TRBD1. The sequence was obtained from a woman aged 40-49 years with COVID-19, enrolled during active disease. Sequences were obtained from peripheral blood. The CDR3 coding sequence is TGTGCCAGCTCACCTGGACAGGGGAAAGATACGCAGTATTTT. This sequence encodes CASSPGQGKDTQYF.